The present T cell receptor beta chain was sequenced within a study of cytomegalovirus exposure and HLA in healthy donors. The study, taken as a whole, reports: TCR beta sequences reportedly predicted the HLA-A and HLA-B alleles of most subjects accurately.

Use of 60 Vbeta and 13 Jbeta primers characterized the PCR. The table came from immunoSEQ multiplex PCR; TCRdb's copy has only in-frame clones and leaves some out. The sample lists some 110,000 clones, 83% occurring once. This CDR3 region has 13 residues. CDR1 and CDR2 (germline): LNHNV, YYDKDF (reference sequence). The sample holds one count of this clone. Its specificity is not known. One end of the junction is discordant with germline, which a read error may explain. The receptor's source is a man between 18 and 35 years old in good health and CMV-seronegative. This chain links TRBV15 with TRBJ1-1; D is unclear. Sequenced input: PBMCs. CDR3: CATSIEEYTEAFF. The CDR3 region has the DNA TGTGCCACCAGCATCGAGGAGTACACTGAGGCTTTCTTT.